The entry below describes one T cell receptor beta chain. The data were taken from a study of sequential checkpoint blockade in melanoma. TCRdb's table, derived via immunoSEQ multiplex PCR, lists solely in-frame clones and lacks some. The data contain about 21,000 clones, roughly 27% of them singletons. Sample treatment: randomized to nivolumab then ipilimumab (arm A) or the reverse (arm B). V was clipped by 7 bases and J by 5 bases, with 13 bases between them. Germline-derived CDR1 and CDR2 are MDHEN and SYDVKM. The CDR3 consists of 13 residues. This sequence joins TRBV28 and TRBJ2-3; D is uncertain. The TCR sequence derives from a human donor with melanoma. The source material was tumor tissue (inferred from file names), sampled from a patient given nivolumab and ipilimumab in sequence. This CDR3 is CASMSVARDTQYF. The DNA for the CDR3 is TGTGCCAGCATGTCGGTAGCCCGAGATACGCAGTATTTT.